This TCR beta chain appears in the sequencing data of a study of blood T cell repertoires in COVID-19. In the original processing: Amplification of reference gene primers was used by the study to estimate nucleated cell counts. The data were produced by immunoSEQ multiplex PCR, yet TCRdb's version contains in-frame clones alone and is incomplete. From that table come the V and J calls and clone size; the DNA was used to work out D and trimming. The sample lists roughly 170,000 clones; about 86% were seen once. The CDR3 runs 15 residues. The V and J ends lost 1 base and 2 bases respectively, with 11 bases between them. Germline V gives CDR1 SGHDN, CDR2 FVKESK. The table lists this clone with a few counts.

The sample consisted of peripheral blood. The source of this sequence is a woman aged 70-85 years with COVID-19, enrolled during active disease. The chain couples TRBV14 to TRBJ2-5; D is perhaps TRBD2 (6 bases). The CDR3 nucleotides are TGTGCCAGCAGCCAAGGGGGGACTCTACAAGAGACCCAGTACTTC. This sequence encodes CASSQGGTLQETQYF.